This is a list of T cell receptor beta chains from one sample in a study of blood T cell repertoires in COVID-19. Clones were sequenced by immunoSEQ multiplex PCR, and TCRdb holds only the in-frame ones, with some missing. The sample has 55,000 to 80,000 clones, approximately 92% seen once. The specimen sequenced was peripheral blood. The receptors were gathered from a human donor in a cohort sampled during active COVID-19. The CDR3 runs from the conserved cysteine through the conserved F or W. The D gene is left open where the match is weak. Where a row states a size, it is once, few, many or the class of an expanded clone; other rows omit it.

d_gene	abundance	v_gene	j_gene	CDR3nt	CDR3aa
NA	NA	TRBV5-1	TRBJ2-7	TGCGCCAGCAGCTTATCACTAGCATCCAACGAGCAGTACTTC	CASSLSLASNEQYF
NA	NA	TRBV15	TRBJ2-2	TGTGCCACCAGCAGAGATGGAGGCCGAGGGGAGCTGTTTTTT	CATSRDGGRGELFF
NA	NA	TRBV6-5	TRBJ1-3	TGTGCCAGCAGTACAGGGTTTGGAAACACCATATATTTT	CASSTGFGNTIYF
NA	NA	TRBV6-5	TRBJ1-4	TGTGCCAGCAGGTACAGAGTAGATGAAAAACTGTTTTTT	CASRYRVDEKLFF
TRBD1	NA	TRBV4-2	TRBJ1-1	TGTGCCAGCAGCTACAGGGGGATCACTGAAGCTTTCTTT	CASSYRGITEAFF
TRBD1	NA	TRBV6-5	TRBJ1-2	TGTGCCAGCAGTTACTCACTACAGGGGTCTAGCGGCTACACCTTC	CASSYSLQGSSGYTF
NA	NA	TRBV6-5	TRBJ1-5	TGTGCCAGCAGTTCCACCAGGGAAGCCGCGGATCCGCCCCAGCATTTT	CASSSTREAADPPQHF
NA	NA	TRBV7-2	TRBJ2-1	TGTGCCAGCAGTTCAGGGTACAATGAGCAGTTCTTC	CASSSGYNEQFF
TRBD1	NA	TRBV2	TRBJ2-5	TGTGCCAGCATTTTTGGACAGGGGGAGGAGACCCAGTACTTC	CASIFGQGEETQYF
NA	NA	TRBV4-1	TRBJ1-4	TGCGCCAGCAGCCAAGGCTACGGTTCTAATGAAAAACTGTTTTTT	CASSQGYGSNEKLFF
TRBD1	once	TRBV4-2	TRBJ2-1	TGTGCCAGCAGCCACCCGGGACAGGGGGCCAATGAGCAGTTCTTC	CASSHPGQGANEQFF
TRBD2	NA	TRBV7-8	TRBJ2-7	TGTGCCAGCAACCCTTCCGCGAGCGGGAGTTCCTACGAGCAGTACTTC	CASNPSASGSSYEQYF
TRBD2	NA	TRBV7-9	TRBJ2-3	TGTGCCAGCAGCTCGGGAGCTAGCGGGGAAAGCACAGATACGCAGTATTTT	CASSSGASGESTDTQYF
TRBD1	once	TRBV6-6	TRBJ2-5	TGTGCCAGCAGTCTAGCGGACAGGGGGGAGACCCAGTACTTC	CASSLADRGETQYF
TRBD1	NA	TRBV19	TRBJ1-2	TGTGCCAGTAGTACGGACAGGGGGCGGAACTATGGCTACACCTTC	CASSTDRGRNYGYTF
NA	NA	TRBV5-1	TRBJ1-3	TGCGCCACCCCACAGGGCTCTGGAAACACCATATATTTT	CATPQGSGNTIYF
TRBD2	NA	TRBV7-2	TRBJ2-7	TGTGCCAGCAGCTTATCGGCTAGCGGAAACTACGAGCAGTACTTC	CASSLSASGNYEQYF
TRBD1	once	TRBV7-9	TRBJ1-6	TGTGCCAGCAGCCCTTATCCGGGACAGGGGGCTTCACCCCTCCACTTT	CASSPYPGQGASPLHF
NA	NA	TRBV30	TRBJ2-4	TGTGCCTGGAGTGCTCAGGGTTTAAACATTCAGTACTTC	CAWSAQGLNIQYF